What follows is one T cell receptor (beta chain) and its context. No antigen is known for it. This specimen comes from a study of cytomegalovirus exposure and HLA in healthy donors. Study conclusions and caveats: Under in vitro conditions, a few CMV-associated chains were confirmed as specific for CMV antigens. Some public TCRs appeared in many individuals, while most sequences were rare.

Assay used: immunoSEQ multiplex PCR; TCRdb lists only in-frame clones, some missing. Altogether approximately 130,000 clones are present, approximately 90% being singletons, with the ten largest covering about 1.9%. The donors were members of the validation cohort, which comprised 120 subjects and was separate from the first cohort of around 700 subjects. This CDR3 contains 17 residues. Germline V gives CDR1 MDHEN, CDR2 SYDVKM. J was trimmed by 5 bases and V by 5 bases; bases with no gene match: 14. Sequenced: PBMCs. This TCR was sampled from a woman aged 18-29 years in good health and CMV-seronegative. This sequence joins TRBV28 and TRBJ1-5, with 8 bases identical to TRBD1. This CDR3 reads CASSRYGTGLLYQPQHF. The CDR3 DNA reads TGTGCCAGCAGTAGATATGGGACAGGTTTACTTTATCAGCCCCAGCATTTT.